The source of this T cell receptor beta chain is a study of T cell responses to AZD1222 COVID-19 vaccine. Only one count was recorded for this clone. Antigen unknown. Study outcomes and limitations: Spike-specific TCR breadth and depth were elevated following two AZD1222 doses. The sample set comprised mostly white British donors with more females, and clonal diversity was possibly underestimated. At 160-218 and 743-854, vaccine-associated CD4 TCRs were dominant, and they spanned spike.

Second-dose groups at about 4 or about 12 weeks were pooled. TCRdb keeps only in-frame clones here, not all; method: immunoSEQ multiplex PCR. Here the sample spans about 69,000 clones, roughly 83% being singletons. The CDR3 length is 23 residues. The trim removed 6 bases at V and 1 base at J, leaving 28 bases unmatched. Germline loops: CDR1 MNHEY, CDR2 SVGEGT. The TCR originated in an adult who received the AZD1222 COVID-19 vaccine. The sequences come from peripheral blood, collected 28 days after the second AZD1222 dose. The V call is TRBV6-2 or TRBV6-3, the J call TRBJ2-2; 8 nucleotides line up with TRBD1. CDR3 coding DNA: TGTGCCAGCAGCCACCGTCTAGACAGGGGAAGGAACAGAGGTCCTGGGAACACCGGGGAGCTGTTTTTT. Translation gives CASSHRLDRGRNRGPGNTGELFF.